This is a list of T cell receptor beta chains from one sample in a study of cytomegalovirus exposure and HLA in healthy donors. Libraries were prepared by immunoSEQ multiplex PCR; TCRdb keeps only in-frame clonotypes and omits some of them. Of some 150,000 clones in the sample, 75% are singletons; the top ten hold about 6.4%. The specimen sequenced was PBMCs. Source of these receptors: a man aged 30 to 45 in good health and CMV-seronegative. Each CDR3 is given with its conserved first and last residue. A D gene is named only where the DNA matches it firmly. Clone size is not always given. Where it is, it says once, few, many or a class for expanded clones.

D | size | J | V | DNA | CDR3
TRBD1 | few | TRBJ1-3 | TRBV7-2 | TGTGCCAGCAGCTCATCCCGGACAGGGGGGCCTGGAAACACCATATATTTT | CASSSSRTGGPGNTIYF
TRBD2 | - | TRBJ2-7 | TRBV28 | TGTGCCAGCAGACCCCCCGATAGCGGGAGCGAGCAGTACTTC | CASRPPDSGSEQYF
- | once | TRBJ2-7 | TRBV20-1 | TGCAGTGCCCAGTTCTACGAGCAGTACTTC | CSAQFYEQYF
- | few | TRBJ1-6 | TRBV14 | TGTGCCAGCAGCCAGCTAAATTCACCCCTCCACTTT | CASSQLNSPLHF
- | - | TRBJ1-5 | TRBV10-3 | TGTGCCGGGGGGGAGAGCAATCAGCCCCAGCATTTT | CAGGESNQPQHF
- | - | TRBJ1-1 | TRBV30 | TGTGCCTGGGAAAGGCCAGGGCTTAACACTGAAGCTTTCTTT | CAWERPGLNTEAFF
- | - | TRBJ2-2 | TRBV11-3 | TGTGCCAGCAGCTTAGGCAGGGGGGCCGGGGAGCTGTTTTTT | CASSLGRGAGELFF
- | many | TRBJ2-1 | TRBV27 | TGTGCCAGCAGCCCCCTCGGAGTTCGCTCCTACAATGAGCAGTTCTTC | CASSPLGVRSYNEQFF
TRBD1 | - | TRBJ1-2 | TRBV7-8 | TGTGCCAGCAGCTTATCCGGACAGGGGGTCCCCTGGGGCTACACCTTC | CASSLSGQGVPWGYTF
- | - | TRBJ2-5 | TRBV18 | TGTGCCAGCTCACCACGCGAGGGAACCCAAGAGACCCAGTACTTC | CASSPREGTQETQYF
- | - | TRBJ2-7 | TRBV2 | TGTGCCAGCAGCGACAGGAACTACGAGCAGTACTTC | CASSDRNYEQYF
- | - | TRBJ2-7 | TRBV27 | TGTGCCAGCAGGTGGGGCGGAGGGGTCGAGGGGCAGTACTTC | CASRWGGGVEGQYF
- | few | TRBJ1-2 | TRBV2 | TGTGCCAGCAGTATCAGCACCATCGGAGGGTATGGCTACACCTTC | CASSISTIGGYGYTF
TRBD2 | - | TRBJ2-7 | TRBV7-6 | TGTGCCAGCAGCTTAGCGAGGGGACTAGCGGGGCCCTACGAGCAGTACTTC | CASSLARGLAGPYEQYF
TRBD2 | - | TRBJ2-1 | TRBV28 | TGTGCCAGCATGTTAGCGGGAGGTTACAATGAGCAGTTCTTC | CASMLAGGYNEQFF
- | - | TRBJ1-1 | TRBV18 | TGTGCCAGCTCACCCGGGGTGGGAAAGAACACTGAAGCTTTCTTT | CASSPGVGKNTEAFF
- | - | TRBJ2-1 | TRBV7-8 | TGTGCCAGCAGCTTAAAGGGGGGGCGGGTGAATGAGCAGTTCTTC | CASSLKGGRVNEQFF
- | - | TRBJ1-5 | TRBV19 | TGTGCCAGTAGGGGTTCAGGAAGGAGCAATCAGCCCCAGCATTTT | CASRGSGRSNQPQHF
- | - | TRBJ2-7 | TRBV7-9 | TGTGCCAGCATCCACGCGGCCGGCGGAACCTACGAGCAGTACTTC | CASIHAAGGTYEQYF
TRBD2 | - | TRBJ2-2 | TRBV6-1 | TGTGCCAGCAGTTGGTCTAGCGGAGGAACCGGGGAGCTGTTTTTT | CASSWSSGGTGELFF
- | - | TRBJ2-7 | TRBV27 | TGTGCCAGCAGTTTGGGGGGAGCTATCTACGAGCAGTACTTC | CASSLGGAIYEQYF
TRBD1 | few | TRBJ1-1 | TRBV7-3 | TGTGCCAGCAGCTCAACAGGGGGGAACACTGAAGCTTTCTTT | CASSSTGGNTEAFF
- | few | TRBJ2-3 | TRBV2 | TGTGCCATTACAGGGAGCACAGATACGCAGTATTTT | CAITGSTDTQYF
TRBD1 | - | TRBJ1-2 | TRBV30 | TGTGCCTGGAGTGGGGGACAGGGTGCCTATGGCTACACCTTC | CAWSGGQGAYGYTF
- | - | TRBJ1-2 | TRBV7-8 | TGTGCCAGCAGCTTAGCGCCGGCGGGTAGGCATGGCTACACCTTC | CASSLAPAGRHGYTF
- | - | TRBJ2-5 | TRBV11-2 | TGTGCCAGCAGCTTGGAGTACCAAGAGACCCAGTACTTC | CASSLEYQETQYF
- | - | TRBJ2-7 | TRBV23-1 | TGCGCCAGCAGTCAATCTACCCCCCGGTTCTACGAGCAGTACTTC | CASSQSTPRFYEQYF
TRBD2 | - | TRBJ2-3 | TRBV5-1 | TGCGCCAGCAGCTGGGGGACTAGCGGGGACACAGATACGCAGTATTTT | CASSWGTSGDTDTQYF
TRBD1 | once | TRBJ1-2 | TRBV7-3 | TGTGCCAGCAGCTTAGGACAGGGGACGGCAGACGGCTACACCTTC | CASSLGQGTADGYTF
- | - | TRBJ2-7 | TRBV6-5 | TGTGCCACCGGTGGGGGAGGGGGGGGCTACGAGCAGTACTTC | CATGGGGGGYEQYF
- | - | TRBJ2-7 | TRBV20-1 | TGCAGTGCTCACGACAGAAACGAGCAGTACTTC | CSAHDRNEQYF
TRBD2 | - | TRBJ2-5 | TRBV5-4 | TGTGCCAGCAGCTTGCTCTTAGCGGGAGAGAAAGAGACCCAGTACTTC | CASSLLLAGEKETQYF
- | - | TRBJ1-1 | TRBV2 | TGTGCCAGCAGCTCTTACGATACTAACACTGAAGCTTTCTTT | CASSSYDTNTEAFF
TRBD1 | - | TRBJ1-1 | TRBV4-1 | TGCGCCAGCAGCCCAACCGGGACAGGGGTGAACGCTTTCTTT | CASSPTGTGVNAFF
- | - | TRBJ2-7 | TRBV15 | TGTGCCACCAGCGAGGGACTGAAATACGAGCAGTACTTC | CATSEGLKYEQYF
TRBD1 | once | TRBJ2-7 | TRBV25-1 | TGTGCCAGCAGTGAGGGACAGGGGGCCTACGAGCAGTACTTC | CASSEGQGAYEQYF
- | - | TRBJ1-2 | TRBV9 | TGTGCCAGCAGCAGTTCGGGCTATGGCTACACCTTC | CASSSSGYGYTF
- | few | TRBJ1-5 | TRBV2 | TGTGCCAGCACTCAGGTGGAGGGTCAGCCCCAGCATTTT | CASTQVEGQPQHF
- | - | TRBJ2-1 | TRBV19 | TGTGCCAGTAGTAGCCATATAGCCGTCAATGAGCAGTTCTTC | CASSSHIAVNEQFF
- | - | TRBJ1-2 | TRBV28 | TGTGCCAGCAGTTCCTATAGGGGTGGCTACACCTTC | CASSSYRGGYTF
- | once | TRBJ2-5 | TRBV7-3 | TGTGCCAGCACCCCCGGTGGGGCCCAGGAGACCCAGTACTTC | CASTPGGAQETQYF
TRBD2 | - | TRBJ2-1 | TRBV14 | TGTGCCAGCAGCCACCGACCCAGGACTAGCGGGAGGACCTACAATGAGCAGTTCTTC | CASSHRPRTSGRTYNEQFF
TRBD1 | - | TRBJ2-7 | TRBV2 | TGTGCCAGCAGTAGGGGAAGGACAGGGGGAGACTACGAGCAGTACTTC | CASSRGRTGGDYEQYF
- | - | TRBJ2-2 | TRBV4-1 | TGCGCCAGCAGCCAGCAAAGGGGCCGACCGACCGGGGAGCTGTTTTTT | CASSQQRGRPTGELFF
TRBD2 | - | TRBJ2-3 | TRBV7-2 | TGTGCCAGCAGCTTACGGGGGGGAGGCACAGATACGCAGTATTTT | CASSLRGGGTDTQYF
TRBD1 | few | TRBJ1-1 | TRBV6-5 | TGTGCCAGCAGTCCCGGGACAGGAGGTACTGAAGCTTTCTTT | CASSPGTGGTEAFF
- | - | TRBJ1-1 | TRBV4-1 | TGCGCCAGCAGCCAAGATGCCAGGCCCGAAGCTTTCTTT | CASSQDARPEAFF
TRBD2 | once | TRBJ2-3 | TRBV29-1 | TGCAGCGTTGATATCGACGGTGGACTAGCGGGGGCGAAAAGCACAGATACGCAGTATTTT | CSVDIDGGLAGAKSTDTQYF
TRBD2 | - | TRBJ2-5 | TRBV5-1 | TGCGCCAGCAGCTTGGCCGTAGCGGGGGGGCTACAAGAGACCCAGTACTTC | CASSLAVAGGLQETQYF
- | - | TRBJ2-7 | TRBV2 | TGTGCCAGCAGTGAGGACAGTAGCTCCTACGAGCAGTACTTC | CASSEDSSSYEQYF
- | few | TRBJ1-4 | TRBV25-1 | TGTGCCAGCAGTGAATTGGCAGGGGTGAAACTGTTTTTT | CASSELAGVKLFF
TRBD2 | - | TRBJ2-7 | TRBV11-2 | TGTGCCAGCAGCTCAAGGACTAGCGGGATCTACGAGCAGTACTTC | CASSSRTSGIYEQYF
- | few | TRBJ1-4 | TRBV25-1 | TGTGCCAGCAGTGATGGAGAGGATTCAACTAATGAAAAACTGTTTTTT | CASSDGEDSTNEKLFF
- | - | TRBJ1-1 | TRBV27 | TGTGCCAGCAGAACGGGCGACAGGGAAGCTTTCTTT | CASRTGDREAFF
TRBD2 | - | TRBJ2-2 | TRBV19 | TGTGCCAGTAGTATAGTCGGAGCGGGAGAATCCGGGGAGCTGTTTTTT | CASSIVGAGESGELFF
TRBD2 | - | TRBJ2-1 | TRBV6-1 | TGTGCCAGCAGTGAATATGCATCAGCGGGGGTCCACAATGAGCAGTTCTTC | CASSEYASAGVHNEQFF
TRBD1 | - | TRBJ2-1 | TRBV7-9 | TGTGCCAGCAGCTCAGGGGGGGGACAGGGAGGCAATGAGCAGTTCTTC | CASSSGGGQGGNEQFF
TRBD2 | - | TRBJ2-3 | TRBV6-5 | TGTGCCAGCAGTCCCGGGACTAGGAGGACAGATACGCAGTATTTT | CASSPGTRRTDTQYF